A single sample is the source of the 29 T cell receptor beta chains below, sequenced in a study of cytomegalovirus exposure and HLA in healthy donors. Amplification used 60 Vbeta primers and 13 Jbeta primers. Clones were sequenced by immunoSEQ multiplex PCR, and TCRdb holds only the in-frame ones, with some missing. The sample includes a few hundred thousand clones, 75% to 85% seen only once; the top ten take roughly 0.31%. The material sequenced was PBMCs. These receptors all stem from a girl aged 2 to 9 in good health and CMV-seronegative.

The chain recombines TRBV28 with TRBJ1-5, with 8 positions matching TRBD1. The V gene's germline CDR1 is MDHEN and CDR2 SYDVKM. The CDR3 length is 13 residues. With V trimmed by 6 bases and J by 5 bases, 3 bases remained unmatched. The CDR3 nucleotides are TGTGCCAGCAGGATACAGGGGGATCAGCCCCAGCATTTT. Its protein product is CASRIQGDQPQHF.

This sequence joins TRBV7-2 and TRBJ2-7; possibly TRBD2 for D (6 bases). The CDR3 runs to 17 residues. Per the germline V gene, CDR1 is SGHTA and CDR2 is FQGNSA. Trimming cost V 1 base and J 5 bases, with 21 bases left between them. The DNA for the CDR3 is TGTGCCAGCAGCTTAGTTCCAGGAGGGATCAAGACCCACGAGCAGTACTTC. Residues: CASSLVPGGIKTHEQYF.

V gene TRBV21-1 combines with J gene TRBJ2-3; TRBD2, as called in the table, went unchecked against the DNA. TRBV21-1 is tagged as a pseudogene. The CDR3 is 15 amino acids. The CDR3 nucleotides read TGTGCCAGCAGCAAAAGGACTCGGCTCTGTGATACGCAGTATTTT. Its protein product is CASSKRTRLCDTQYF.

V gene TRBV18 combines with J gene TRBJ1-1, with D uncertain. This CDR3 is 13 amino acids long. V lost 3 bases to trimming and J lost 3 bases, with 8 bases between them. The germline V gene encodes CDR1 KGHSH and CDR2 LQKENI. The CDR3 region is CASSPDEDTEAFF. The CDR3 nucleotides read TGTGCCAGCTCACCCGACGAGGACACTGAAGCTTTCTTT. The whole variable domain, filled in from reference TRBV18 and TRBJ1-1, reads NAGVMQNPRHLVRRRGQEARLRCSPMKGHSHVYWYRQLPEEGLKFMVYLQKENIIDESGMPKERFSAEFPKEGPSILRIQQVVRGDSAAYFCASSPDEDTEAFFGQGTRLTVV.

The chain combines TRBV18 with TRBJ1-6, with D possibly TRBD1 on 6 matching bases. The CDR3 has 16 residues. The germline V gene has CDR1 KGHSH and CDR2 LQKENI. The V and J ends lost 4 bases and 7 bases respectively, with 17 bases between them. Here the CDR3 reads CASSLEQGQGNSPLHF. The CDR3 bases are TGTGCCAGCTCACTAGAACAGGGCCAGGGCAATTCACCCCTCCACTTT.

This clone was counted once. The V call is TRBV2, the J call TRBJ2-3; 10 nucleotides match TRBD2. The CDR3 sequence is 13 residues long. Trimming removed 6 bases from V and 7 bases from J; junction bases left unmatched: 4. The V gene's germline CDR1 is SNHLY and CDR2 FYNNEI. Written as DNA, the CDR3 is TGTGCCAGCAGCGTAGCGGGGGGCTATACGCAGTATTTT. Amino acid sequence: CASSVAGGYTQYF.

V and J are TRBV18 and TRBJ2-1; D not resolved. There are 15 residues in the CDR3. In germline, CDR1 is KGHSH, CDR2 LQKENI. The V end was cut by 3 bases, the J end by 0 bases, with 9 bases between. Here the CDR3 DNA reads TGTGCCAGCTCACCCCCCGTTAGCTCCTACAATGAGCAGTTCTTC. Its protein is CASSPPVSSYNEQFF.

V usage is TRBV29-1 and J usage is TRBJ2-7, with 7 bases identical to TRBD1. V was clipped by 8 bases and J by 0 bases; unmatched bases: 4. This CDR3 contains 12 residues. Germline CDR1 SQVTM, CDR2 ANQGSEA. The CDR3, as DNA: TGCAGCATGACAGGGACCTCCTACGAGCAGTACTTC. This codes for CSMTGTSYEQYF.

The V call is TRBV5-6, the J call TRBJ1-1, with D maybe TRBD1 (5 bases). The CDR3 has 14 residues. V lost 5 bases to trimming and J lost 2 bases, with 13 bases between them. Germline CDR1 SGHDT, CDR2 YYEEEE. The CDR3 here is CASRQRQRNTEAFF. For the CDR3, the DNA is TGTGCCAGCAGGCAACGACAGAGAAACACTGAAGCTTTCTTT.

This chain links TRBV30 with TRBJ2-5; 7 nucleotides agree with TRBD2. The V segment lost 5 bases and the J segment 4 bases; nucleotides outside the gene matches: 7. The CDR3 runs 13 residues. Germline CDR1 reads GTSNPN; CDR2 reads SVGIG (reference sequence). CDR3 in amino acids: CAWELWEGETQYF. DNA of the CDR3: TGTGCCTGGGAACTTTGGGAGGGAGAGACCCAGTACTTC. Drawing the rest from reference TRBV30 and TRBJ2-5, the complete variable domain is SQTIHQWPATLVQPVGSPLSLECTVEGTSNPNLYWYRQAAGRGLQLLFYSVGIGQISSEVPQNLSASRPQDRQFILSSKKLLLSDSGFYLCAWELWEGETQYFGPGTRLLVL.

The chain is built from TRBV6-5 and TRBJ1-4; TRBD1 matches 8 bases. The CDR3 totals 15 residues. V trimming: 6 bases; J trimming: 4 bases; junction bases outside the gene matches: 7. Germline V CDR1 and CDR2: MNHEY, SVGAGI. This chain's CDR3 is CASSEQGDDNEKLFF. The CDR3, as DNA: TGTGCCAGCAGCGAACAGGGGGATGATAATGAAAAACTGTTTTTT.

This chain links TRBV5-1 with TRBJ1-2; no definite D call. The V end lost 6 bases, the J end lost 0 bases, and 9 bases lay between the germline ends. Germline V gene data show CDR1 as SGHRS and CDR2 as YFSETQ. The CDR3 is 13 amino acids. The CDR3 nucleotides are TGCGCCAGCAACGCAGGCACTAACTATGGCTACACCTTC. Its protein product is CASNAGTNYGYTF. Full variable domain (rest looked up from reference TRBV5-1 and TRBJ1-2): KAGVTQTPRYLIKTRGQQVTLSCSPISGHRSVSWYQQTPGQGLQFLFEYFSETQRNKGNFPGRFSGRQFSNSRSEMNVSTLELGDSALYLCASNAGTNYGYTFGSGTRLTVV.

The chain carries TRBV5-1 and TRBJ2-5, with 9 bases matching TRBD1. The J call may be incorrect, as the DNA end agrees better with TRBJ2-7. The CDR3 consists of 14 residues. Germline CDR1 SGHRS, CDR2 YFSETQ. CDR3 in DNA: TGCGCCAGCAGTCCCCAACAGGGGGCCATCGAGCAGTACTTC. Protein: CASSPQQGAIEQYF.

The CDR3, as DNA: TGTGCCAGTAGTATAGTCCCCAGGGACACTGAAGCTTTCTTT. Translating it yields CASSIVPRDTEAFF. The rearrangement uses TRBV19 and TRBJ1-1; TRBD1 might be the D (5 bases). This CDR3 has 14 amino acids. Trimming removed 1 base at V and 3 bases at J, with 9 bases between. Germline lookup yields CDR1 LNHDA and CDR2 SQIVND (reference sequence).

The rearrangement joins TRBV21-1 to TRBJ2-6; the DNA was not used to check the table's D call, TRBD1. TRBV21-1 is listed as a pseudogene. The CDR3 has 19 amino acids. This CDR3 reads CASSPEGGQGSSGANVLTF. CDR3 in DNA: TGTGCCAGCAGCCCGGAAGGAGGACAGGGATCGTCTGGGGCCAACGTCCTGACTTTC.

This chain connects TRBV7-8 to TRBJ1-3, with 10 bases lining up with TRBD1. Germline-derived CDR1 and CDR2 are SGHVS and FQNEAQ. The length of the CDR3 is 16 residues. V gave up 6 bases and J gave up 0 bases; unmatched junction bases: 5. The CDR3 DNA reads as TGTGCCAGCAGGGTGGACAGGGGGTTCTCTGGAAACACCATATATTTT. It specifies CASRVDRGFSGNTIYF.

The rearrangement links TRBV19 to TRBJ2-7, with a tentative D call TRBD1 (5 bases). The length of the CDR3 is 14 residues. Per the germline V gene, CDR1 is LNHDA and CDR2 is SQIVND (reference sequence). Trimming took off 7 bases at V and 0 bases at J, with 13 bases between the two ends. This CDR3 reads CASTPNRNSYEQYF. The CDR3 DNA reads as TGTGCCAGTACCCCAAACAGGAACTCCTACGAGCAGTACTTC. Looking up the rest from reference TRBV19 and TRBJ2-7 gives the full variable domain: DGGITQSPKYLFRKEGQNVTLSCEQNLNHDAMYWYRQDPGQGLRLIYYSQIVNDFQKGDIAEGYSVSREKKESFPLTVTSAQKNPTAFYLCASTPNRNSYEQYFGPGTRLTVT.

The rearrangement links TRBV27 to TRBJ1-2; 9 bases match TRBD1. CDR3 length equals 15 residues. Germline V gene sequence: CDR1 MNHEY, CDR2 SMNVEV (reference sequence). With 5 bases clipped from V and 4 bases from J, the junction kept 8 bases outside the gene matches. CDR3 region: CASSDGQGNSYGYTF. The CDR3 DNA reads TGTGCCAGCAGTGACGGACAGGGGAATAGCTATGGCTACACCTTC.

A word on this clone: Other nucleotide sequences from this sample produce the same CDR3. For the CDR3, the DNA is TGTGCCAGCAGTGATACAGGTTACACTGAAGCTTTCTTT. This sequence encodes CASSDTGYTEAFF. The chain combines TRBV28 with TRBJ1-1, with D perhaps matching TRBD1 (5 bases). V was shortened by 5 bases and J by 3 bases, with 10 bases between the two germline ends. Looked up from germline, CDR1 is MDHEN and CDR2 is SYDVKM. This CDR3 is built from 13 residues.

There are a few counts of this clone. The rearrangement joins TRBV28 to TRBJ2-7, with D possibly matching TRBD1 (7 bases). Germline V CDR1 and CDR2: MDHEN, SYDVKM. This CDR3 comprises 14 residues. Trimming removed 7 bases from V and 0 bases from J, with 13 bases in between. CDR3 nucleotides: TGTGCCAGCAACCCAGGGGGGACCTCCTACGAGCAGTACTTC. This codes for CASNPGGTSYEQYF.

V gene TRBV19 combines with J gene TRBJ2-1; 9 bases match TRBD1. J lost 5 bases, V lost 4 bases, and 3 bases had no gene match. The CDR3 consists of 14 residues. The germline gives CDR1 LNHDA, CDR2 SQIVND (reference sequence). CDR3 in amino acids: CASSRDREHNEQFF. As DNA, the CDR3 is TGTGCCAGTAGTAGGGACAGGGAGCACAATGAGCAGTTCTTC.

The chain couples TRBV19 to TRBJ2-5; unclear D gene. Trimming removed 4 bases at V and 2 bases at J, with 8 bases between. The CDR3 covers 13 residues. Germline lookup yields CDR1 LNHDA and CDR2 SQIVND (reference sequence). CDR3 sequence reads: CASSTSAQETQYF. Here the CDR3 DNA reads TGTGCCAGTAGTACGAGCGCACAAGAGACCCAGTACTTC. Combining the CDR3 with reference TRBV19 and TRBJ2-5 gives the whole variable domain DGGITQSPKYLFRKEGQNVTLSCEQNLNHDAMYWYRQDPGQGLRLIYYSQIVNDFQKGDIAEGYSVSREKKESFPLTVTSAQKNPTAFYLCASSTSAQETQYFGPGTRLLVL.

This rearrangement joins TRBV28 to TRBJ2-5; maybe TRBD1 (5 bases). This CDR3 is 14 amino acids long. Between the trimmed V and J ends, which lost 6 bases and 2 bases, there was a span of 13 bases. The germline V gene encodes CDR1 MDHEN and CDR2 SYDVKM. The CDR3 loop reads CASSPRQIQETQYF. The CDR3 DNA sequence: TGTGCCAGCAGCCCACGACAGATTCAAGAGACCCAGTACTTC.

This chain uses TRBV6-1 with TRBJ1-2; D unclear. In germline, CDR1 is MNHNS, CDR2 SASEGT. Trimming shortened V by 5 bases and J by 5 bases, and 15 bases separated the two germline ends. This CDR3 is built from 14 residues. The CDR3 nucleotides read TGTGCCAGCAGTACCCAATCACGCCAGTATGGCTACACCTTC. This gives the protein CASSTQSRQYGYTF.

V usage is TRBV7-6 and J usage is TRBJ2-1; D is uncertain. The CDR3 sequence is 15 residues long. The V gene's germline CDR1 is SGHVS and CDR2 FNYEAQ. V dropped 5 bases and J dropped 7 bases, with 18 bases sitting between them. As DNA, the CDR3 is TGTGCCAGCAGCCCCCTAAAGACGAAGAGGAATGAGCAGTTCTTC. Translated, it gives CASSPLKTKRNEQFF.

The gene calls are TRBV19 and TRBJ1-2; D is perhaps TRBD1 (6 bases). CDR1 is LNHDA and CDR2 is SQIVND in the germline V gene (reference sequence). The CDR3 length is 12 residues. The germline V and J ends were trimmed by 10 bases and 5 bases, with 14 bases remaining between them. CDR3 sequence reads: CATTTGFYGYTF. CDR3 nucleotide sequence: TGTGCCACTACGACAGGCTTTTATGGCTACACCTTC. The full variable domain, in which reference TRBV19 and TRBJ1-2 provide the parts outside the CDR3, is DGGITQSPKYLFRKEGQNVTLSCEQNLNHDAMYWYRQDPGQGLRLIYYSQIVNDFQKGDIAEGYSVSREKKESFPLTVTSAQKNPTAFYLCATTTGFYGYTFGSGTRLTVV.

This clone was observed a handful of times. The rearrangement uses TRBV7-9 and TRBJ1-1, with 8 bases lining up with TRBD1. In germline, CDR1 is SEHNR, CDR2 FQNEAQ (reference sequence). CDR3 length equals 14 residues. Unmatched junction bases numbered 4, after V lost 5 bases and J lost 2 bases. CDR3 sequence: CASSRQGPNTEAFF. CDR3 bases: TGTGCCAGCAGCCGACAGGGGCCTAACACTGAAGCTTTCTTT. Together with reference TRBV7-9 and TRBJ1-1, the CDR3 gives the full variable domain: DTGVSQNPRHKITKRGQNVTFRCDPISEHNRLYWYRQTLGQGPEFLTYFQNEAQLEKSRLLSDRFSAERPKGSFSTLEIQRTEQGDSAMYLCASSRQGPNTEAFFGQGTRLTVV.

This clone was seen once. This rearrangement joins TRBV9 to TRBJ2-5; D remains ambiguous. The germline V gene encodes CDR1 SGDLS and CDR2 YYNGEE. The V end lost 2 bases, the J end lost 3 bases, and 8 bases lay between the germline ends. This CDR3 spans 13 amino acids. In DNA form, the CDR3 reads TGTGCCAGCAGCGTCAGCCTAGAAGAGACCCAGTACTTC. Its protein is CASSVSLEETQYF.

This chain uses TRBV5-4 with TRBJ2-1; TRBD2 matches at 16 bases. The germline gives CDR1 SGHNT, CDR2 YYREEE (reference sequence). This CDR3 contains 16 residues. Trimming removed 4 bases from V and 6 bases from J; junction bases left unmatched: 4. In nucleotides, the CDR3 is TGTGCCAGCAGCCCGGGACTAGCGGGAGGGCCCAATGAGCAGTTCTTC. It encodes CASSPGLAGGPNEQFF. The whole variable domain, remainder taken from reference TRBV5-4 and TRBJ2-1, is ETGVTQSPTHLIKTRGQQVTLRCSSQSGHNTVSWYQQALGQGPQFIFQYYREEENGRGNFPPRFSGLQFPNYSSELNVNALELDDSALYLCASSPGLAGGPNEQFFGPGTRLTVL.